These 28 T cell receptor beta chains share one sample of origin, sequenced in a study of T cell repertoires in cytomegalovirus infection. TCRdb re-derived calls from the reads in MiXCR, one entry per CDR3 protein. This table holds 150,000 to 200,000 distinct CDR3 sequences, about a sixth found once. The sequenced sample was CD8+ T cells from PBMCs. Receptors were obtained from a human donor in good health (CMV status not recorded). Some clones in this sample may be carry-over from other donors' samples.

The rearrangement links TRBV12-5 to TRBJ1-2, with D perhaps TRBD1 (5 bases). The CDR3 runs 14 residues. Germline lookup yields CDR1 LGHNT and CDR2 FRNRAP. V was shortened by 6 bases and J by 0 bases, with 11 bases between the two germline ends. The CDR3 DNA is TGTGCTAGTGGCTGGGGGGAGGCTAACTATGGCTACACCTTC. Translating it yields CASGWGEANYGYTF.

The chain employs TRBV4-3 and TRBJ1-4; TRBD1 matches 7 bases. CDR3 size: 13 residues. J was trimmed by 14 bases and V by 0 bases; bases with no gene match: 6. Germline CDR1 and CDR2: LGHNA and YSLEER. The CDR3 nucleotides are TGCGCCAGCAGCCAAGATATGGGGACAGAGCTGTTTTTT. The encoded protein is CASSQDMGTELFF.

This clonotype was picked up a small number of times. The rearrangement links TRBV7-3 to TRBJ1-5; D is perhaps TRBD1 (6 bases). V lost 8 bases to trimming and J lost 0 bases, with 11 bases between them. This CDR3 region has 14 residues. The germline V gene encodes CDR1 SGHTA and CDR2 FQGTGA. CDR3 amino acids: CASGGGGSNQPQHF. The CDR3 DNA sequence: TGTGCCAGCGGGGGAGGGGGTAGCAATCAGCCCCAGCATTTT.

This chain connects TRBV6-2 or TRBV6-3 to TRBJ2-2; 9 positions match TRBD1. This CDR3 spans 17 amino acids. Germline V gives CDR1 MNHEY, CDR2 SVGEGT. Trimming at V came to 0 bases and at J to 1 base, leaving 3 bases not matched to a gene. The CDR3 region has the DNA TGTGCCAGCAGTTACTCGGGGGACAGGGTGAACACCGGGGAGCTGTTTTTT. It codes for CASSYSGDRVNTGELFF.

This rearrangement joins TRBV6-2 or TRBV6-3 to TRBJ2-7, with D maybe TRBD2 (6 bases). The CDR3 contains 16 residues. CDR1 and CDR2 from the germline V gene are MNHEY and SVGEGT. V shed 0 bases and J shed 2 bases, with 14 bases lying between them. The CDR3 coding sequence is TGTGCCAGCAGTTACTCGCGGGGAGGCCGGACCTACGAGCAGTACTTC. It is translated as CASSYSRGGRTYEQYF.

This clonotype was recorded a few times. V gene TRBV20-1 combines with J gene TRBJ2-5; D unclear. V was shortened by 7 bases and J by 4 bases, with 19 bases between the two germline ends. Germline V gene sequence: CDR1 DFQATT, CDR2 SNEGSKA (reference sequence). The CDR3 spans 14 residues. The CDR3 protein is CSGTGSVRTETQYF. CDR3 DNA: TGCAGTGGAACCGGTTCGGTTCGTACAGAGACCCAGTACTTC.

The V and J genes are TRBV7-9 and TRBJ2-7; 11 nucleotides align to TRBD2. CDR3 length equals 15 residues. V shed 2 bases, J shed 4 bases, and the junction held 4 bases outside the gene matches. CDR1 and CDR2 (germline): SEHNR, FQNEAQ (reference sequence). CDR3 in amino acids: CASSLTGTSGYEQYF. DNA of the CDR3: TGTGCCAGCAGCTTAACCGGGACTAGCGGTTACGAGCAGTACTTC.

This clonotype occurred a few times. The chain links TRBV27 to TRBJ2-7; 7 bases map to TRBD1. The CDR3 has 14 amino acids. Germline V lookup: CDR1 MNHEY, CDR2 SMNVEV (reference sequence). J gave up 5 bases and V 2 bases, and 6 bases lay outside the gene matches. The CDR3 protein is CASSLDRAGNEQYF. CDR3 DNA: TGTGCCAGCAGTTTAGACAGGGCGGGCAACGAGCAGTACTTC.

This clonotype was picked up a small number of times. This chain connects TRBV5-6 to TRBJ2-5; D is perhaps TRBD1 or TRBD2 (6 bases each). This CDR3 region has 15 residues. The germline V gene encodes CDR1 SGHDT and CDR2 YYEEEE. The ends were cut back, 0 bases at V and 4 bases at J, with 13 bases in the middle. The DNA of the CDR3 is TGTGCCAGCAGCTTGGCCGGGGGCCGAGGAGAGACCCAGTACTTC. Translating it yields CASSLAGGRGETQYF. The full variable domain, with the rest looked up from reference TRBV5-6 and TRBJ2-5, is DAGVTQSPTHLIKTRGQQVTLRCSPKSGHDTVSWYQQALGQGPQFIFQYYEEEERQRGNFPDRFSGHQFPNYSSELNVNALLLGDSALYLCASSLAGGRGETQYFGPGTRLLVL.

CDR3 residues: CASSPPRGQGGRQYF. CDR3 in DNA: TGTGCCAGCAGCCCTCCGCGGGGACAGGGGGGAAGGCAGTACTTC. The J gene is TRBJ2-7, the V gene TRBV7-2, with 11 bases fitting TRBD1. The V segment lost 5 bases and the J segment 9 bases; nucleotides outside the gene matches: 12. This CDR3 has 15 residues. Germline CDR1 and CDR2: SGHTA and FQGNSA.

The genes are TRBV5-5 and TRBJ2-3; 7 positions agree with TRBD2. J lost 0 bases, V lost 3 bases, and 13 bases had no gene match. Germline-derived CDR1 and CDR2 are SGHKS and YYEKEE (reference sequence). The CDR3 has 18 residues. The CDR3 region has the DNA TGTGCCAGCAGCTCGGGCGGGCGGGGGAGCTATAGCACAGATACGCAGTATTTT. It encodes CASSSGGRGSYSTDTQYF.

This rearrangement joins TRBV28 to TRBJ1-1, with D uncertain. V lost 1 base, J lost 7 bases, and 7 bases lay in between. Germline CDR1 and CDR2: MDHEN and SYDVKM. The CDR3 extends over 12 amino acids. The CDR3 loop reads CASSLYLGEAFF. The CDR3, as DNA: TGTGCCAGCAGTTTATATCTAGGTGAAGCTTTCTTT.

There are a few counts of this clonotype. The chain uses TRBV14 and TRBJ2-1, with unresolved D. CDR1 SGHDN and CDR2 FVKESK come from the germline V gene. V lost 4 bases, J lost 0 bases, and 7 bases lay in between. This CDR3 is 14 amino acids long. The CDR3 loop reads CASSPLSSYNEQFF. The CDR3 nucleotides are TGTGCCAGCAGCCCATTGAGCTCCTACAATGAGCAGTTCTTC.

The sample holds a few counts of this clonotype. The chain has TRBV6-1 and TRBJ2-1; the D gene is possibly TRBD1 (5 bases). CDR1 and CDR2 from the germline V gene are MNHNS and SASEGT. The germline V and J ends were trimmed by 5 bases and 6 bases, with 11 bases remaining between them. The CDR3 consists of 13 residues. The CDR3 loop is CASSPTTVNEQFF. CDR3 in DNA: TGTGCCAGCAGTCCTACGACAGTCAATGAGCAGTTCTTC.

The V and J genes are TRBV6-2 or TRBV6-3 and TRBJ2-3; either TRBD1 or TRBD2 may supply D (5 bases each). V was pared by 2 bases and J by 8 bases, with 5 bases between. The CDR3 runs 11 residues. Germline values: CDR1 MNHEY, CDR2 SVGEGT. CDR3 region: CASSYGGTQYF. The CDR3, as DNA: TGTGCCAGCAGTTACGGGGGTACGCAGTATTTT.

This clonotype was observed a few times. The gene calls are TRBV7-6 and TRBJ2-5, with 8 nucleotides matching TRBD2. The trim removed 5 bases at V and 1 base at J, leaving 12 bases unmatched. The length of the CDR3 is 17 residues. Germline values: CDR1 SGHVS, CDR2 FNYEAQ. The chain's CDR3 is CASSRIPQRGRQETQYF. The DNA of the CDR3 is TGTGCCAGCAGCCGTATCCCCCAGCGGGGGCGCCAAGAGACCCAGTACTTC.

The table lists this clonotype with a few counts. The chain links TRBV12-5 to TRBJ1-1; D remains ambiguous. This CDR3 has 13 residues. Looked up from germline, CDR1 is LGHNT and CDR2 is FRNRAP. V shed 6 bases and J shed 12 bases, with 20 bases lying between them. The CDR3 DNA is TGTGCTAGTGGCCCTCCGGGTCGACTAGAGACTTTCTTT. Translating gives CASGPPGRLETFF.

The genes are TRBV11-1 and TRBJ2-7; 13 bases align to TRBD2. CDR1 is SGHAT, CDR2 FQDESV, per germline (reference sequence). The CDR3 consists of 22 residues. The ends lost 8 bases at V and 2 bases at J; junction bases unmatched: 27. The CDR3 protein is CASGSRTGGDTSGGDSPYEQYF. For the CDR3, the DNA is TGTGCCAGCGGGAGCCGGACAGGGGGCGATACTAGCGGGGGGGATTCCCCCTACGAGCAGTACTTC.

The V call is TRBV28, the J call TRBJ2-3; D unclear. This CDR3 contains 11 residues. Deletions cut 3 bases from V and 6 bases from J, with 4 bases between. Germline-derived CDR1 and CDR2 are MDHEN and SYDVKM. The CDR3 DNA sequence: TGTGCCAGCAGTTTTCTGGATACGCAGTATTTT. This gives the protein CASSFLDTQYF.

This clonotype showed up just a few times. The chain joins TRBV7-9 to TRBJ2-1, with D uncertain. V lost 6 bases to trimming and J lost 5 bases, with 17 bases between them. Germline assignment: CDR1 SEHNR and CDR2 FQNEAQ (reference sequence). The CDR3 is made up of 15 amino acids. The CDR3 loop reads CASSPVGGGDNEQFF. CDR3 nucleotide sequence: TGTGCCAGCAGTCCAGTTGGCGGCGGTGACAATGAGCAGTTCTTC.

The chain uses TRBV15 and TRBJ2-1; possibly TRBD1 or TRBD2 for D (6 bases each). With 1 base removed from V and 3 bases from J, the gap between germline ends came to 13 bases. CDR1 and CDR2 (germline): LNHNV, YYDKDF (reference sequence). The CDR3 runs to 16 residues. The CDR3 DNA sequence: TGTGCCACCAGCAGAGGGTCGGGGGCCATCTACAATGAGCAGTTCTTC. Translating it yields CATSRGSGAIYNEQFF.

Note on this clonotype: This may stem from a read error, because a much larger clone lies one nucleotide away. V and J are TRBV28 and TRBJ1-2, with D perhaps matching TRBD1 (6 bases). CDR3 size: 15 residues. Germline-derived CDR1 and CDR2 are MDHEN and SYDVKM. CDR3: CASSPTDSSKYGYTF. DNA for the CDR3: TGTGCCAGCAGTCCCACGGACAGCTCTAAATATGGCTACACCTTC.

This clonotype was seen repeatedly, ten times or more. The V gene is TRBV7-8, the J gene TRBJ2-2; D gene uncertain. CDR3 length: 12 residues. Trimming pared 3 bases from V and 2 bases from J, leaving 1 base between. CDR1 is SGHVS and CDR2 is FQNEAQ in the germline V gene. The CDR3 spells CASSFNTGELFF. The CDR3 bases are TGTGCCAGCAGCTTCAACACCGGGGAGCTGTTTTTT.

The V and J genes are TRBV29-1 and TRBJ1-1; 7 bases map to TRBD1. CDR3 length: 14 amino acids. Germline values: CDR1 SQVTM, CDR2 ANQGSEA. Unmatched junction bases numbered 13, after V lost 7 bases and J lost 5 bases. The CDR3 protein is CSAANYRGGTEAFF. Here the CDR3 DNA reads TGCAGCGCAGCAAACTACAGGGGAGGTACTGAAGCTTTCTTT. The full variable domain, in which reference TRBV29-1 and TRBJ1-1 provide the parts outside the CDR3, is SAVISQKPSRDICQRGTSLTIQCQVDSQVTMMFWYRQQPGQSLTLIATANQGSEATYESGFVIDKFPISRPNLTFSTLTVSNMSPEDSSIYLCSAANYRGGTEAFFGQGTRLTVV.

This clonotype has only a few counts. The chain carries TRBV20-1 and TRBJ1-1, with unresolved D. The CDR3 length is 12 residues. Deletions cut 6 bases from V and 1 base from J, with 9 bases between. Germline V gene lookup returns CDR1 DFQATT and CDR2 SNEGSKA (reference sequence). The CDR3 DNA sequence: TGCAGTGCCAGGACTGAGAACACTGAAGCTTTCTTT. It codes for CSARTENTEAFF.

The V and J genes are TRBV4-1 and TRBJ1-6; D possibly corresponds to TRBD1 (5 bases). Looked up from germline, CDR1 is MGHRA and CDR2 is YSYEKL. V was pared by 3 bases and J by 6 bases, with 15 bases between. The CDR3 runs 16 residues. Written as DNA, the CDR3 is TGCGCCAGCAGCCAGAAAAGATGGGACTTTAATTCACCCCTCCACTTT. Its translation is CASSQKRWDFNSPLHF.

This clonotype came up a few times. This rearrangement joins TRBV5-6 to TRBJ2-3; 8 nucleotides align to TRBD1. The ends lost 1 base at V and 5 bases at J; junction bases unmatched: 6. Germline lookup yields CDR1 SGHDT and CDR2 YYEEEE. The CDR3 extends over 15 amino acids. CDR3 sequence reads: CASSLLGQAEDTQYF. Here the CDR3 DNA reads TGTGCCAGCAGCTTGCTGGGACAGGCAGAAGATACGCAGTATTTT.

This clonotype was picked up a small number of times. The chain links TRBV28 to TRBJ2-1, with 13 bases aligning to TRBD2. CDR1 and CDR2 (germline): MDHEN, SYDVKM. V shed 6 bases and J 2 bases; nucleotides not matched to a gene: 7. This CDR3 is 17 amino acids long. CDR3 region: CASRFPTSGGTYNEQFF. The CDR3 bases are TGTGCCAGCAGGTTCCCGACTAGCGGGGGGACCTACAATGAGCAGTTCTTC. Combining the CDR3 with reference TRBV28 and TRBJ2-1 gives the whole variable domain DVKVTQSSRYLVKRTGEKVFLECVQDMDHENMFWYRQDPGLGLRLIYFSYDVKMKEKGDIPEGYSVSREKKERFSLILESASTNQTSMYLCASRFPTSGGTYNEQFFGPGTRLTVL.